These 10 T cell receptor beta chains were all obtained from the same sample, sequenced in a study of OX40 agonist ivuxolimab in advanced cancers. This table comes from immunoSEQ multiplex PCR, and its TCRdb copy is limited to in-frame clones, with some not included. The data contain nearly 65,000 clones, around 93% of them singletons. The sequences come from CD4+ or CD8+ T cells sorted from blood, collected in a trial of the OX40 agonist ivuxolimab. All receptors derive from an adult with an advanced solid tumor such as melanoma, head and neck, liver or kidney cancer.

This chain connects TRBV5-8 to TRBJ1-1; D call uncertain. The V end lost 0 bases, the J end lost 10 bases, and 10 bases lay between the germline ends. Germline CDR1 SGHTS, CDR2 YDEGEE. The CDR3 runs 12 residues. The CDR3 region is CASSLASRVAFF. The CDR3 nucleotides are TGTGCCAGCAGCTTGGCTTCCCGGGTAGCTTTCTTT.

The chain is built from TRBV5-1 and TRBJ1-1; D possibly corresponds to TRBD1 (6 bases). The CDR3 has 16 amino acids. Trimming stripped 3 bases from V and 6 bases from J, with 21 bases between. Germline values: CDR1 SGHRS, CDR2 YFSETQ. CDR3 DNA sequence: TGCGCCAGCAGCTCTGGACAGAGGGTTCGGTCCGCTGAAGCTTTCTTT. Its protein product is CASSSGQRVRSAEAFF. The variable domain in full, completed from reference TRBV5-1 and TRBJ1-1, reads KAGVTQTPRYLIKTRGQQVTLSCSPISGHRSVSWYQQTPGQGLQFLFEYFSETQRNKGNFPGRFSGRQFSNSRSEMNVSTLELGDSALYLCASSSGQRVRSAEAFFGQGTRLTVV.

V usage is TRBV21-1 and J usage is TRBJ1-5; the table's TRBD1 call for D was not verified on the DNA. TRBV21-1 has pseudogene status. The CDR3 consists of 14 residues. CDR3 DNA: TGTGCCAGCAGCAAAGATACGAGGGGGATGCCCCAGCATTTT. This codes for CASSKDTRGMPQHF.

The chain recombines TRBV6-4 with TRBJ2-1; 9 bases are shared with TRBD2. This CDR3 comprises 14 residues. In germline, CDR1 is MRHNA, CDR2 SNTAGT. After removal of 3 bases from V and 8 bases from J, the junction contained 5 bases not matched to a gene. The CDR3 coding sequence is TGTGCCAGCAGTGAGTTAGCGGGAGCGGATGAGCAGTTCTTC. This translates into CASSELAGADEQFF.

The chain is built from TRBV30 and TRBJ1-1; no definite D call. Germline V gene sequence: CDR1 GTSNPN, CDR2 SVGIG (reference sequence). CDR3 size: 13 residues. V lost 2 bases and J lost 4, with 11 bases in between. The CDR3 DNA is TGTGCCTGGAGTCCTGGGCCCACCACTGAAGCTTTCTTT. Residues: CAWSPGPTTEAFF.

The chain carries TRBV5-1 and TRBJ1-1; D might be TRBD1 (5 bases). From germline, CDR1 is SGHRS and CDR2 YFSETQ. The CDR3 length is 15 residues. V lost 1 base to trimming and J lost 4 bases, with 14 bases between them. CDR3 DNA: TGCGCCAGCAGCTTGTTGACCGCGAGGGGCACTGAAGCTTTCTTT. Residues: CASSLLTARGTEAFF.

This sequence joins TRBV27 and TRBJ2-1, with 11 bases fitting TRBD2. Looked up from germline, CDR1 is MNHEY and CDR2 is SMNVEV (reference sequence). V lost 5 bases and J lost 7; bases outside the gene matches: 7. The CDR3 spans 15 residues. The CDR3 DNA reads TGTGCCAGCAGTATAGCGGGGGGGGGACGGAATGAGCAGTTCTTC. Translating it yields CASSIAGGGRNEQFF.

The count of this clone is one. The chain joins TRBV27 to TRBJ1-1; 10 bases match TRBD1. Per the germline V gene, CDR1 is MNHEY and CDR2 is SMNVEV (reference sequence). This CDR3 is built from 14 residues. The V segment lost 5 bases and the J segment 11 bases; nucleotides outside the gene matches: 11. The CDR3 sequence is CASSPTIDRGLAFF. CDR3 sequence (DNA): TGTGCCAGCAGTCCAACAATCGACAGGGGGCTTGCTTTCTTT.

This chain links TRBV5-4 with TRBJ2-7; 7 bases are shared with TRBD2. After removal of 6 bases from V and 5 bases from J, the junction contained 11 bases not matched to a gene. The CDR3 totals 14 residues. Germline loops: CDR1 SGHNT, CDR2 YYREEE (reference sequence). CDR3 sequence: CASKVVGGSHEQYF. The CDR3, as DNA: TGTGCCAGCAAAGTGGTAGGCGGGAGCCACGAGCAGTACTTC.

The chain combines TRBV6-4 with TRBJ2-7; D not certain. V dropped 5 bases and J dropped 5 bases, with 7 bases sitting between them. This CDR3 contains 11 residues. Germline assignment: CDR1 MRHNA and CDR2 SNTAGT. The CDR3 DNA follows: TGTGCCAGCAGTTTCCTCCACGAGCAGTACTTC. This sequence encodes CASSFLHEQYF.